This T cell receptor beta chain emerged from a study of breast tumors, draining lymph nodes, adjacent tissues. General study points: Tumors had less TCR diversity than lymph nodes, more than nontumor tissue.

With 4 bases removed from V and 0 bases from J, the gap between germline ends came to 13 bases. CDR1 and CDR2 from the germline V gene are GTSNPN and SVGIG (reference sequence). This CDR3 is built from 15 residues. This clonotype has more than one count but fewer than ten. Its cognate antigen is unknown. MiXCR, applied by TCRdb to the multiplex PCR reads, yields one record per CDR3 protein. The profile shows tens of thousands of distinct CDR3 sequences, roughly 23% of them singletons. What was sequenced was breast tumor tissue. The TCR was taken from a female donor with breast cancer. Some clones in this sample may be carry-over from other donors' samples. The chain carries TRBV30 and TRBJ2-1; weak D call: TRBD2 (5 bases). The CDR3 DNA reads as TGTGCCTGGATGAAGCGGATGAGCTCCTACAATGAGCAGTTCTTC. The encoded protein is CAWMKRMSSYNEQFF. Full variable domain (outside the CDR3, taken from reference TRBV30 and TRBJ2-1): SQTIHQWPATLVQPVGSPLSLECTVEGTSNPNLYWYRQAAGRGLQLLFYSVGIGQISSEVPQNLSASRPQDRQFILSSKKLLLSDSGFYLCAWMKRMSSYNEQFFGPGTRLTVL.